This passage covers 26 T cell receptor beta chains from one sample sequenced in a study of monozygotic twins with inflammatory bowel disease. TCRdb re-called the 5' RACE reads and shows each CDR3 protein once, DNA omitted. This repertoire includes under 150,000 distinct CDR3 sequences. The material sequenced was blood. The origin of the receptors is a human donor with ulcerative colitis or Crohn's disease, or a healthy co-twin of an affected twin (not recorded which).

This rearrangement joins TRBV7-6 to TRBJ2-7; TCRdb outputs TRBD2, but without DNA this stays unchecked. The CDR3 length is 14 residues. CDR1 SGHVS and CDR2 FNYEAQ come from the germline V gene. CDR3 loop: CASSLTRGSYEQYF.

V and J are TRBV28 and TRBJ2-5; the D gene TCRdb calls, TRBD1, cannot be checked with no DNA. Germline CDR1 and CDR2: MDHEN and SYDVKM. The CDR3 loop spans 16 amino acids. The CDR3 protein is CASRAPRDGGQETQYF.

V and J are TRBV7-3 and TRBJ1-1; with no DNA, the TCRdb D assignment of TRBD1 cannot be verified. This CDR3 has 13 amino acids. Germline V gene sequence: CDR1 SGHTA, CDR2 FQGTGA. Here the CDR3 reads CASRPEGATEAFF.

The V and J genes are TRBV7-9 and TRBJ2-7; the TCRdb D gene call, TRBD1, has no DNA to confirm it. Germline V CDR1 and CDR2: SEHNR, FQNEAQ (reference sequence). The CDR3 sequence is 15 residues long. CDR3 sequence: CASSLPDRAGYEQYF.

The J gene is TRBJ2-1, the V gene TRBV11-2. The CDR3 runs 13 residues. Germline V gene lookup returns CDR1 SGHAT and CDR2 FQNNGV. CDR3: CASSLILANEQFF. Full variable domain (rest looked up from reference TRBV11-2 and TRBJ2-1): EAGVAQSPRYKIIEKRQSVAFWCNPISGHATLYWYQQILGQGPKLLIQFQNNGVVDDSQLPKDRFSAERLKGVDSTLKIQPAKLEDSAVYLCASSLILANEQFFGPGTRLTVL.

The genes are TRBV5-1 and TRBJ2-2; checking the TCRdb D call of TRBD1 is not possible without DNA. The length of the CDR3 is 15 residues. Germline V CDR1 and CDR2: SGHRS, YFSETQ. The CDR3 spells CASRRQGGNTGELFF.

The CDR3 loop is CSAKTATTSNYGYTF. The chain uses TRBV20-1 and TRBJ1-2; TCRdb gives TRBD1 as the D gene, but with no DNA this cannot be confirmed. This CDR3 region has 15 residues. The V gene's germline CDR1 is DFQATT and CDR2 SNEGSKA (reference sequence).

J is TRBJ1-1 and V is TRBV28; without DNA, the TCRdb call of TRBD1 cannot be checked. Germline-derived CDR1 and CDR2 are MDHEN and SYDVKM. The CDR3 loop spans 13 amino acids. CDR3 sequence: CASFPGGGTEAFF.

The chain couples TRBV12-3 or TRBV12-4 to TRBJ2-5; the TRBD1 assignment by TCRdb is unverifiable without DNA. There are 18 residues in the CDR3. The CDR3 spells CASSYGTGGSILQETQYF.

The chain employs TRBV2 and TRBJ1-4; the D call of TRBD1 rests on TCRdb alone, since no DNA is present to check it. The CDR3 runs 14 residues. Germline CDR1 reads SNHLY; CDR2 reads FYNNEI. The CDR3 sequence: CASRAGTGPEKLFF.

The rearrangement links TRBV10-3 to TRBJ2-3; TCRdb names TRBD1, which stays unverified in the absence of DNA. The CDR3 consists of 14 residues. The germline gives CDR1 ENHRY, CDR2 SYGVKD. The CDR3 loop is CAISGQGAADTQYF.

This chain uses TRBV29-1 with TRBJ2-5; TCRdb gives TRBD2 as the D gene, but with no DNA this cannot be confirmed. The germline gives CDR1 SQVTM, CDR2 ANQGSEA. The CDR3 spans 16 residues. The CDR3 protein is CSVEDWQGLLQETQYF.

This chain connects TRBV7-2 to TRBJ2-3; TCRdb picks TRBD1, but there is no DNA to check that call. This CDR3 spans 15 amino acids. Germline-derived CDR1 and CDR2 are SGHTA and FQGNSA. CDR3 sequence: CASGTGVTSTDTQYF.

The chain uses TRBV7-8 and TRBJ2-7. The V gene's germline CDR1 is SGHVS and CDR2 FQNEAQ. The CDR3 has 12 residues. The CDR3 is CASSLMLYEQYF.

The chain employs TRBV7-9 and TRBJ2-2; TCRdb picks TRBD1, but there is no DNA to check that call. The germline CDR1 and CDR2 sequences are SEHNR and FQNEAQ (reference sequence). The CDR3 sequence is 16 residues long. The CDR3 sequence: CASSLLPQGYTGELFF.

V and J are TRBV20-1 and TRBJ2-1; TCRdb names TRBD1, which stays unverified in the absence of DNA. Germline lookup yields CDR1 DFQATT and CDR2 SNEGSKA (reference sequence). The CDR3 is made up of 14 amino acids. CDR3 region: CSASMGESHNEQFF.

The chain combines TRBV20-1 with TRBJ2-2; as DNA is missing, the TRBD1 call by TCRdb cannot be tested. CDR1 and CDR2 (germline): DFQATT, SNEGSKA (reference sequence). The CDR3 extends over 15 amino acids. CDR3 loop: CSARDRGKWTGELFF.

The V gene is TRBV12-3 or TRBV12-4, the J gene TRBJ1-5. The CDR3 covers 15 residues. The CDR3 here is CASSGRGLGFQPQHF.

J is TRBJ1-3 and V is TRBV12-3 or TRBV12-4; TCRdb's D gene call, TRBD1, goes unchecked for lack of DNA. This CDR3 is built from 16 residues. CDR3 loop: CASSLLGGVSGNTIYF.

The rearrangement links TRBV5-5 to TRBJ2-5. CDR1 is SGHKS, CDR2 YYEKEE, per germline (reference sequence). CDR3 length: 17 residues. The CDR3 sequence is CASSLRRAARYQETQYF. Full variable domain (missing parts from reference TRBV5-5 and TRBJ2-5): DAGVTQSPTHLIKTRGQQVTLRCSPISGHKSVSWYQQVLGQGPQFIFQYYEKEERGRGNFPDRFSARQFPNYSSELNVNALLLGDSALYLCASSLRRAARYQETQYFGPGTRLLVL.

The rearrangement uses TRBV7-3 and TRBJ2-1; the TRBD2 assignment by TCRdb is unverifiable without DNA. The CDR3 sequence is 17 residues long. From germline, CDR1 is SGHTA and CDR2 FQGTGA. The chain's CDR3 is CASSPTPNSGGNNEQFF.

J is TRBJ2-5 and V is TRBV7-2. The CDR3 extends over 14 amino acids. CDR1 is SGHTA and CDR2 is FQGNSA in the germline V gene. This CDR3 is CASSLSFGEETQYF.

The chain combines TRBV7-3 with TRBJ2-2; TCRdb's assignment of TRBD1 cannot be checked, as there is no DNA. Looked up from germline, CDR1 is SGHTA and CDR2 is FQGTGA. The CDR3 consists of 20 residues. The CDR3 sequence: CASSLVPLTGALTNTGELFF. The full variable domain, its missing parts supplied by reference TRBV7-3 and TRBJ2-2, is GAGVSQTPSNKVTEKGKYVELRCDPISGHTALYWYRQSLGQGPEFLIYFQGTGAADDSGLPNDRFFAVRPEGSVSTLKIQRTERGDSAVYLCASSLVPLTGALTNTGELFFGEGSRLTVL.

V usage is TRBV11-2 and J usage is TRBJ2-3; without DNA, the TCRdb call of TRBD2 cannot be checked. The CDR3 is made up of 19 amino acids. Germline CDR1 is SGHAT and CDR2 is FQNNGV. The CDR3 sequence is CASSSPGLAGRSYTDTQYF.

V gene TRBV9 combines with J gene TRBJ1-1. The CDR3 covers 14 residues. Germline CDR1 is SGDLS and CDR2 is YYNGEE. CDR3 residues: CASSVMGSDTEAFF.

The rearrangement links TRBV14 to TRBJ2-7; no DNA is available, so the TRBD1 call from TCRdb remains unchecked. The CDR3 sequence is 14 residues long. The germline CDR1 and CDR2 sequences are SGHDN and FVKESK. The CDR3 spells CASSPQGTSYEQYF.